What follows is one T cell receptor (beta chain) and its context. There is no known antigen for this receptor. It has no much larger one-base neighbor in the sample; base qualities were not kept. This specimen belongs to a study of cytomegalovirus exposure and HLA in healthy donors (dated by TCRdb to about 2017). At the level of the whole study: An earlier analysis of several hundred of the donors reported 276 Gb of sequence data and 117 million unique TCR beta sequences obtained from approximately 180 million T cells. Because of strong linkage in the cohort, 4 to 6 DR-DQ haplotypes were treated as single units for association and clustering. Alongside the repertoire data, information on donor age, sex, ethnicity and CMV serostatus was compiled. In a later genetic analysis, genome-wide SNP genotypes for 398 of the 666 donors were used, and that subset was treated as a discovery cohort. Rather than using new phenotypic data, the later analysis identified candidate immune exposures from TCR beta sequences and from how often those sequences occurred across donors. A later analysis re-analyzed previously published TCR beta repertoires from about 730 donors and added high-resolution HLA genotyping to study TCR occurrence patterns. All discovery cohort repertoires had been generated using a single sequencing platform. Typing coverage varied by locus: roughly 620-640 donors for A, B, C, DRB1 and DQB1; roughly 510 for DQA1; more than 600 for DPA1; roughly 450 for DPB1. The study was designed to test whether signatures of past pathogen exposure could be identified by cataloging public T cell receptors. Of the 300 to 450 genotyped donors, 81% were placed in the genetic ancestry cluster associated with self-reported Caucasian donors. On average, roughly 250,000 unique TCR beta nucleotide sequences were sequenced per donor among 300 to 500 genotyped donors of the cohort, with approximately 18% of those sequences being non-productive. Besides the first cohort of roughly 640 subjects, a separate validation cohort made up of roughly 120 different subjects was used. Roughly 300 gigabases of sequencing data and 78 million or so unique TCR sequences were included in an early release covering 550 to 650 HLA-typed donors. To decide whether each TCR beta V gene segment behaved as functional or pseudogenic, an earlier analysis of several hundred of the donors relied on high-throughput TCR beta sequencing. Using immunosequencing, the study profiled T cell repertoires from 550 to 750 subjects and related those repertoires to cytomegalovirus serostatus. Class I and class II HLA loci were covered by the typing at four-digit resolution. The study combined high-throughput TCR immunosequencing, statistical association of individual TCRs with disease status, and machine learning to predict cytomegalovirus infection status. The full study reports these points: Correlated functional status among segregating V segments might reflect linkage disequilibrium, but an unknown experimental factor could not be ruled out. According to a later analysis, parvovirus B19, influenza, CMV and Epstein-Barr virus appeared linked to several top co-occurrence clusters. An earlier analysis of approximately 530 of the donors showed that most TCR beta V segments appeared in productive rearrangements either about 87% or about 30% of the time, which broadly matched IMGT annotations. The study listed 164 TCR beta chains as associated with cytomegalovirus. The classifier was reported to diagnose cytomegalovirus status with high specificity and sensitivity in both the original cohort and the validation cohort. In a later analysis, some 18,000 TCR beta sequences were associated with specific HLA alleles at a false discovery rate of 0.05. A further reported finding was that TCR beta sequences accurately predicted the HLA-A and HLA-B alleles for most subjects in the first cohort. A later analysis found that HLA-associated TCR beta chains were more clonally expanded and had lower generation probabilities than equally common non-associated chains. A cluster of highly shared sequence variants was judged likely to represent a technical artifact of the sequencing pipeline. Assigning TCR associations to individual alleles was difficult when HLA alleles, especially DR and DQ, strongly co-occurred. Immune exposure information for the cohort was limited to CMV serostatus. Presence/absence analyses assumed roughly uniform sequencing depth across donors, an assumption that may not hold. In a later genetic analysis, fewer N-insertions in productive TCRs were reported among donors in an Asian-associated ancestry cluster than the roughly 670-donor mean. The earlier analysis of some 560 of the donors excluded seventeen rarely observed V segments, including chromosome 9 orphons, because counts were too low. It was suggested by the authors that the approach could potentially be generalized to other disease states and immunological phenotypes. Because the 87-base-pair reads could not distinguish some IMGT-functional V segments, including TRBV6-2 and TRBV6-3, those segments were excluded. The cohort was sequenced for TCR beta chains only, and without alpha or paired-chain data the features that could be detected were limited. In a later genetic analysis, a missense DCLRE1C variant was associated with V-gene and J-gene trimming of TCR beta chains, and the association was replicated in an independent cohort. A later analysis found that most CMV-associated TCR beta chains appeared HLA-restricted, with HLA associations seemingly driven largely by CMV exposure. According to a later analysis, TCR association rates differed among HLA loci, with DRB1 alleles showing the most associated TCRs and HLA-C alleles showing the fewest. Most TCR sequences were seen in very few donors, while some public TCRs were found in many individuals. In vitro tests confirmed that a few of the cytomegalovirus-associated TCR beta chains recognize cytomegalovirus antigens. Because some donors lacked HLA typing at each locus, the association tests relied only on the typed subset.

The cohort comprised several hundred healthy bone marrow donors. At the time of sampling, all cohort members were nominally healthy, though unrecorded immune exposures were likely present. The donor was CMV seronegative and belonged to the group of 352 seronegative cohort members. Each donor provided a peripheral blood sample, and peripheral blood mononuclear cells were used for TCR beta sequencing. The Qiagen DNeasy Blood Extraction Kit was used to extract genomic DNA from the blood cell samples. Trimming costs V 6 bases and J 1 base, and their ends lie 15 bases apart. Per the germline V gene, MNHNS is the CDR1 and SASEGT is the CDR2. From its cysteine to its phenylalanine, the CDR3 spans 15 amino acids. CDR3 DNA is the only sequence kept; it has 45 bases, read in frame from the first base. The protocol used for the library was the immunoSEQ multiplex PCR assay. For the multiplex PCR, a mixture combining 60 forward primers for TCR Vbeta segments and 13 reverse primers for TCR Jbeta segments was used. Amplification of the CDR3 region of rearranged TCR beta genes was performed with a multiplex PCR assay on genomic DNA. The amplified TCR beta libraries were sequenced on the Illumina HiSeq System as 87-base-pair reads. In the source study's methods: Across the 700 or so repertoires, a later analysis counted approximately 75 million unique TCR beta chains, some 11 million of which were shared by at least two donors. A nearest-neighbor algorithm error-corrected the raw reads and collapsed the reads into unique sequences, merging closely related sequences to remove PCR and sequencing errors. Alignment of CDR3 sequences to IMGT reference sequences was used to assign V, D and J gene segments. For a sequence to be retained, at least a six-nucleotide match to both a V gene segment and a J gene segment was required. A rearrangement was called productive if the CDR3 had no stop codons and remained in frame with V and J, and every other rearrangement was called non-productive. Following IMGT convention, CDR3 was defined as the stretch from the second conserved V-encoded cysteine to the conserved J-encoded phenylalanine. Sequences without an unambiguous match to a single V gene segment were excluded from the earlier analysis of about 640 of the donors. In an earlier analysis of 500 to 750 of the donors, V segments were called functional above 56.7% productive rearrangements and were called segregating when the between-donor standard deviation exceeded 5%. To diagnose cytomegalovirus status from the catalog of TCR beta chain sequences, a statistical classification framework was built. A later analysis assigned V and J genes by comparing TCR nucleotide sequences with IMGT/GENE-DB human TR gene sequences. A later analysis assigned CDR3 sequences and most-parsimonious VDJ recombination scenarios with the TCRdist pipeline. A later analysis defined each TCR beta chain by its CDR3 amino acid sequence plus V-gene family, and excluded reads lacking a unique V-gene family. In a later analysis, 500 to 700 highly shared, low-generation-probability nucleotide sequences were removed to address suspected cross-contamination and a sequencing artifact. A later analysis calculated a clonal expansion index for each public chain from normalized within-repertoire ranks of inferred template counts. Generation probabilities in a later analysis came from a VDJ recombination model fitted to out-of-frame rearrangements, and those results were checked against IGoR. In a later analysis, hypergeometric tests were used to score TCR-TCR, TCR-HLA and TCR-CMV co-occurrence, with a repertoire-size bias correction applied to TCR pairs. In a later analysis, false discovery rates were estimated by permuting HLA or CMV assignments 20 times. In a later analysis, co-occurring TCRs were grouped with DBSCAN, and TCRdist sequence similarity was added when clustering was performed within HLA-allele-positive subsets. For co-occurrence clustering, repertoires with fewer than 30,000 or more than 120,000 public chains were excluded, along with five repertoires with anomalous nucleotide sharing. Entries here come from immuneACCESS through TCRdb and include only in-frame sequences with V and J called. Some clones fail to appear in such tables; in the studies checked, an unresolved V gene covers under half of the shortfall, and the cause of the remainder is unknown. V and J calls and clone size follow that table, whereas D and trimming were derived from the DNA. The sample profile shows 150,000 or so clones; around 76% of them were found once. Around 1.5% of the sample goes to the ten largest clones.

The sequenced material came from PBMCs. This receptor was obtained from a man aged 40-49 years in good health and CMV-seronegative. This chain joins TRBV6-1 to TRBJ1-1, with the D gene not confidently named. The sequenced DNA: TGTGCCAGCAGCCGGTTAACGGGAAGGAACACTGAAGCTTTCTTT. It translates to CASSRLTGRNTEAFF.